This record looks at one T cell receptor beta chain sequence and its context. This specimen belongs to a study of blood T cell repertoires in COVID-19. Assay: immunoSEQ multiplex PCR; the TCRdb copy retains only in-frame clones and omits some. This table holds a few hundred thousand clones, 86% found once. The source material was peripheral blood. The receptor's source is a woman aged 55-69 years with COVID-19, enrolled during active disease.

The DNA for the CDR3 is TGTGCCAGCAGCGAACGTCTTGGGGGACTAGCGGCCAATGAGCAGTTCTTC. This encodes CASSERLGGLAANEQFF. The chain employs TRBV9 and TRBJ2-1, with 11 bases that match TRBD2. Germline loops: CDR1 SGDLS, CDR2 YYNGEE. J was trimmed by 6 bases and V by 3 bases; bases with no gene match: 11. The CDR3 spans 17 residues.